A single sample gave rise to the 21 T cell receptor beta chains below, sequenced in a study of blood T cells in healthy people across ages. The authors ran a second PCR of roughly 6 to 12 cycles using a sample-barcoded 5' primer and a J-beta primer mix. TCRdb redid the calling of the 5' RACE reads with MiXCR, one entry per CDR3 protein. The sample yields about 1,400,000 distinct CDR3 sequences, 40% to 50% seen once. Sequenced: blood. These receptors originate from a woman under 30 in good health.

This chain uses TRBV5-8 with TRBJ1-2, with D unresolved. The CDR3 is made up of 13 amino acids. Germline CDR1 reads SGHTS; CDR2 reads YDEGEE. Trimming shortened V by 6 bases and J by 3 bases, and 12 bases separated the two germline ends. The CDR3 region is CASTDTGYYGYTF. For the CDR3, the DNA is TGTGCCAGCACCGACACGGGCTACTATGGCTACACCTTC.

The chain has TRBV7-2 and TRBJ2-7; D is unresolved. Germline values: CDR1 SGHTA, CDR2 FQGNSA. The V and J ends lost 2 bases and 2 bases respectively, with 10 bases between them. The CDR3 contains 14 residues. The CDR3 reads CASSLRQQPYEQYF. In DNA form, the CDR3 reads TGTGCCAGCAGCTTAAGACAACAACCCTACGAGCAGTACTTC. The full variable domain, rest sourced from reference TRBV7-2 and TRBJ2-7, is GAGVSQSPSNKVTEKGKDVELRCDPISGHTALYWYRQSLGQGLEFLIYFQGNSAPDKSGLPSDRFSAERTGGSVSTLTIQRTQQEDSAVYLCASSLRQQPYEQYFGPGTRLTVT.

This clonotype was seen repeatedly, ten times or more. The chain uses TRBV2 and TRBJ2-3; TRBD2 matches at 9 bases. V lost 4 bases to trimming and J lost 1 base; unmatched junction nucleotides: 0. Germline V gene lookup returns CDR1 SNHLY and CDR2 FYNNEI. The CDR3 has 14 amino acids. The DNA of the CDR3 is TGTGCCAGCAGTGCTAGCGGGGGCACAGATACGCAGTATTTT. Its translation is CASSASGGTDTQYF.

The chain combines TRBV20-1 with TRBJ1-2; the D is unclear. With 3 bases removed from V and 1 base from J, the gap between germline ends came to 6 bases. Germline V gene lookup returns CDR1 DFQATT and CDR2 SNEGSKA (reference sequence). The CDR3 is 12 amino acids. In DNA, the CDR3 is TGCAGTGCTAGGAGGCTTAACTATGGCTACACCTTC. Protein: CSARRLNYGYTF.

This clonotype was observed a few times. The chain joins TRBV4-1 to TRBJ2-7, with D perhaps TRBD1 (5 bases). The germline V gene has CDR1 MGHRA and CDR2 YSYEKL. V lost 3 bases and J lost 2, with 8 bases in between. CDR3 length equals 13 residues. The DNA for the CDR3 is TGCGCCAGCAGCCATCAGGGAACCTACGAGCAGTACTTC. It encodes CASSHQGTYEQYF.

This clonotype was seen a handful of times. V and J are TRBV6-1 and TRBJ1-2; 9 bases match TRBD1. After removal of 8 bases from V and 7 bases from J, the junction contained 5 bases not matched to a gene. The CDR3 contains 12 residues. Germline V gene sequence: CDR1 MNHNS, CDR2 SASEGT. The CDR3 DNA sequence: TGTGCCAGCTTCCGGGACAGGGCTGGCTACACCTTC. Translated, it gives CASFRDRAGYTF.

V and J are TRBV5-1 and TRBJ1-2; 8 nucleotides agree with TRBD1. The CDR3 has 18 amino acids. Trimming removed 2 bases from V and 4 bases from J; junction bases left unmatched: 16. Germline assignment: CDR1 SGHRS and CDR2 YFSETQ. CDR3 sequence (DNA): TGCGCCAGCAGCTTCCTACTAATGGACAGGGATGGTGGCTATGGCTACACCTTC. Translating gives CASSFLLMDRDGGYGYTF.

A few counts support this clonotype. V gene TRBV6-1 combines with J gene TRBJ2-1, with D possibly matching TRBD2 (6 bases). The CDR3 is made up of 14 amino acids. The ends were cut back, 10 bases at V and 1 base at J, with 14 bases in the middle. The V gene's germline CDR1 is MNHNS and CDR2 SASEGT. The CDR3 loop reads CANQVAGSYNEQFF. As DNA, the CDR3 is TGTGCCAACCAGGTCGCGGGATCCTACAATGAGCAGTTCTTC.

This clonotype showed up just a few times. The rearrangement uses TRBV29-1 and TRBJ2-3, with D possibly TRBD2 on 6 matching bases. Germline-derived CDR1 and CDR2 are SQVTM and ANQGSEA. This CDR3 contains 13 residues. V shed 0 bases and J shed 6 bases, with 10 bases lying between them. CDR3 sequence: CSVEDRRGDTQYF. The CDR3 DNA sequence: TGCAGCGTTGAAGATCGGAGGGGCGATACGCAGTATTTT.

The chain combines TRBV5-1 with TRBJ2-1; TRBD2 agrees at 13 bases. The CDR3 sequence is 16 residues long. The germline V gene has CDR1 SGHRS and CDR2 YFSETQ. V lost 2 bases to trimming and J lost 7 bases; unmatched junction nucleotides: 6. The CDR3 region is CASSLGTSGVINEQFF. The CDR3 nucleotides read TGCGCCAGCAGCTTAGGGACTAGCGGGGTTATAAATGAGCAGTTCTTC.

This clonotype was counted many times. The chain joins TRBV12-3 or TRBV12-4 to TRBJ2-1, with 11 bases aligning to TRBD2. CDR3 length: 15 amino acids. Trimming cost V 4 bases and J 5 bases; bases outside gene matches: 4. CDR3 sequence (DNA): TGTGCCAGCAGTTCGTTAGCGGGGGGGAACAATGAGCAGTTCTTC. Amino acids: CASSSLAGGNNEQFF.

CDR3 residues: CASREGLKNEKLFF. CDR3 in DNA: TGTGCCAGCAGGGAGGGGCTGAAAAATGAAAAACTGTTTTTT. V and J are TRBV5-8 and TRBJ1-4, with D perhaps matching TRBD1 (5 bases). CDR1 SGHTS and CDR2 YDEGEE come from the germline V gene. Deletions cut 5 bases from V and 5 bases from J, with 13 bases between. The CDR3 covers 14 residues.

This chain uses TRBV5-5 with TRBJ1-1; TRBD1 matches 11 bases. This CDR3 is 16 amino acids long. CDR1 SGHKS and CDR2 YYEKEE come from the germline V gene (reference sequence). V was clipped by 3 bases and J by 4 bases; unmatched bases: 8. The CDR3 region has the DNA TGTGCCAGCAGCTCCCCTCCCGGGACAGGGGGCACTGAAGCTTTCTTT. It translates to CASSSPPGTGGTEAFF.

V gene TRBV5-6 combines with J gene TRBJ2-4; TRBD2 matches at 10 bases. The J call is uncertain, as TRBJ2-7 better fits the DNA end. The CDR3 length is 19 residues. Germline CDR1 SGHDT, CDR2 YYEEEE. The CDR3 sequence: CASSPRTTGTSEVYYEQYF. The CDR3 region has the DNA TGTGCCAGCAGCCCCAGAACAACCGGGACTAGCGAGGTGTACTACGAGCAGTACTTC.

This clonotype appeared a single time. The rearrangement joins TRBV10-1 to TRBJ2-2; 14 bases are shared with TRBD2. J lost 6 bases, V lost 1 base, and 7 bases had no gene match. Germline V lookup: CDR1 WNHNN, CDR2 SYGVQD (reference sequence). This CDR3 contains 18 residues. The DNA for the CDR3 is TGCGCCAGCAGTGAGTGGCCCGGGGGACTAGCGGGAGCCGGGGAGCTGTTTTTT. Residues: CASSEWPGGLAGAGELFF.

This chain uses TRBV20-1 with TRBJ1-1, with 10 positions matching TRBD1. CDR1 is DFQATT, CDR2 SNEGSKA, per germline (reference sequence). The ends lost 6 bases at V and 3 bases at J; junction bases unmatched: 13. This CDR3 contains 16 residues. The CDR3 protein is CSATPGTGVMDTEAFF. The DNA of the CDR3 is TGCAGTGCCACTCCCGGGACAGGGGTGATGGACACTGAAGCTTTCTTT.

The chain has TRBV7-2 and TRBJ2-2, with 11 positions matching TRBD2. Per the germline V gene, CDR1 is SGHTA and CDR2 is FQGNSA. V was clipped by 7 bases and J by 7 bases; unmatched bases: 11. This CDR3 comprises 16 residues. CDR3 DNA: TGTGCCAGCACCCAAGTAGCGGGGGGGAGGATCGGGGAGCTGTTTTTT. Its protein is CASTQVAGGRIGELFF. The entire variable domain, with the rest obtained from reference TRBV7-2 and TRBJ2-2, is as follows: GAGVSQSPSNKVTEKGKDVELRCDPISGHTALYWYRQSLGQGLEFLIYFQGNSAPDKSGLPSDRFSAERTGGSVSTLTIQRTQQEDSAVYLCASTQVAGGRIGELFFGEGSRLTVL.

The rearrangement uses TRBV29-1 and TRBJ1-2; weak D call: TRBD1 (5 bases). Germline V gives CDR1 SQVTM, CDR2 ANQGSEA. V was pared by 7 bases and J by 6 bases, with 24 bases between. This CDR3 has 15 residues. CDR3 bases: TGCAGCGCTGTTAGGGGTGCGCGGCAGAACAATGGCTACACCTTC. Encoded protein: CSAVRGARQNNGYTF. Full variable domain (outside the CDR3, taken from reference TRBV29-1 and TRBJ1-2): SAVISQKPSRDICQRGTSLTIQCQVDSQVTMMFWYRQQPGQSLTLIATANQGSEATYESGFVIDKFPISRPNLTFSTLTVSNMSPEDSSIYLCSAVRGARQNNGYTFGSGTRLTVV.

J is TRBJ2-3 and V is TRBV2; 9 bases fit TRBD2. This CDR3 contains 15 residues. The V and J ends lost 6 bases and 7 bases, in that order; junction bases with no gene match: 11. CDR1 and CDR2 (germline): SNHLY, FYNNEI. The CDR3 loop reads CASRGGGRETNTQYF. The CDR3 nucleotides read TGTGCCAGCAGAGGGGGCGGGAGGGAGACTAATACGCAGTATTTT. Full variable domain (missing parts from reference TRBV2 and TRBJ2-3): EPEVTQTPSHQVTQMGQEVILRCVPISNHLYFYWYRQILGQKVEFLVSFYNNEISEKSEIFDDQFSVERPDGSNFTLKIRSTKLEDSAMYFCASRGGGRETNTQYFGPGTRLTVL.

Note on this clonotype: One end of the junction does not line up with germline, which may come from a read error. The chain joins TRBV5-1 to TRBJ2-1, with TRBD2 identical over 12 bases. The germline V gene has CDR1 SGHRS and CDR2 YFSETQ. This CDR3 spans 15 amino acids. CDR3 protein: CASSSGTSGYSEQFF. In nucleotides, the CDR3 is TGCGCCAGCAGTTCCGGGACTAGCGGGTACAGTGAGCAGTTCTTC.

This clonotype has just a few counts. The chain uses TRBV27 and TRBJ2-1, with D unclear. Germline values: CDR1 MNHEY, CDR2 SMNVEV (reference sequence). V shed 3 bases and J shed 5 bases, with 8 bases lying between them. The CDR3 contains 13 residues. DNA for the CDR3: TGTGCCAGCAGTTTCTGGCCCAACAATGAGCAGTTCTTC. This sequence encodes CASSFWPNNEQFF.